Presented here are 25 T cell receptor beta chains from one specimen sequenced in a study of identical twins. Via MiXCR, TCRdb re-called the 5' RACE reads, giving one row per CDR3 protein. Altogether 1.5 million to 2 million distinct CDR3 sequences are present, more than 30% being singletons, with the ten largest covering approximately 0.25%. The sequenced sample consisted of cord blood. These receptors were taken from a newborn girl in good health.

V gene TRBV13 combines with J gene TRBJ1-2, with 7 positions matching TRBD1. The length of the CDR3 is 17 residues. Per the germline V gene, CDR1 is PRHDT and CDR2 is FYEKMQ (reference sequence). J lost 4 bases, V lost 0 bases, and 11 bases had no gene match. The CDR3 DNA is TGTGCCAGCAGCTTAGGCCCCCTAACAGGGGAACCCTATGGCTACACCTTC. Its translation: CASSLGPLTGEPYGYTF.

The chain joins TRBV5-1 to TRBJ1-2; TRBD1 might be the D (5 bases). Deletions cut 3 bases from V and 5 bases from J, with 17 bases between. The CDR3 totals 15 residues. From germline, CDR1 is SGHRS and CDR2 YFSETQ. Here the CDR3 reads CASSSTPWGPYGYTF. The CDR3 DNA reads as TGCGCCAGCAGCTCGACTCCGTGGGGCCCTTATGGCTACACCTTC.

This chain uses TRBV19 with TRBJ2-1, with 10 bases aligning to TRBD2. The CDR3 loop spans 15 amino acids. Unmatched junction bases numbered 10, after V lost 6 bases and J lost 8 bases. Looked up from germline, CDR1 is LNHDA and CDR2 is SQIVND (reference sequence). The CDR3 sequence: CASRLTSGAKYEQFF. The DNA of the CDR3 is TGTGCCAGTAGGTTAACTAGCGGGGCCAAATATGAGCAGTTCTTC.

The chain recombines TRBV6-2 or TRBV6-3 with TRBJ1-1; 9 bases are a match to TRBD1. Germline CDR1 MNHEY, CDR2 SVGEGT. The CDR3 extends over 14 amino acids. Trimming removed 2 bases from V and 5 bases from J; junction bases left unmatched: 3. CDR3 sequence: CASSYDRGETEAFF. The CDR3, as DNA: TGTGCCAGCAGTTACGACAGGGGGGAGACTGAAGCTTTCTTT.

CDR3 sequence: CSARVPTGNTEAFF. Here the CDR3 DNA reads TGCAGTGCTAGAGTCCCGACAGGGAACACTGAAGCTTTCTTT. The gene calls are TRBV20-1 and TRBJ1-1, with D possibly being TRBD1 (6 bases). V was shortened by 1 base and J by 1 base, with 10 bases between the two germline ends. Germline V gives CDR1 DFQATT, CDR2 SNEGSKA (reference sequence). There are 14 residues in the CDR3.

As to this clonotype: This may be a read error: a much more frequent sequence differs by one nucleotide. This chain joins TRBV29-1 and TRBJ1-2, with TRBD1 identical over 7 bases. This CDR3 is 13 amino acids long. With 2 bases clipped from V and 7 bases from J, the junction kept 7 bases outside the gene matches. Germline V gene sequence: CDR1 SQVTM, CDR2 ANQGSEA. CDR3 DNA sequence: TGCAGCGTTGAATCGCAGGGGGACTGTGGCTACACCTTC. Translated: CSVESQGDCGYTF.

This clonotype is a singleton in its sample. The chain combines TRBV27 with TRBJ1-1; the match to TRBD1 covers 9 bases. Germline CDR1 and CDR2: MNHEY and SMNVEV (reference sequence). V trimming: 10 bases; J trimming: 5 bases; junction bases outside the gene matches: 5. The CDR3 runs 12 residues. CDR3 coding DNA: TGTGCCAACACAGGGGGCTGTACTGAAGCTTTCTTT. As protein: CANTGGCTEAFF.

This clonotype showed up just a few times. The DNA of the CDR3 is TGCAGTGCTTCCCGTGCTAGCGGGAGTACGTCCTACAATGAGCAGTTCTTC. It translates to CSASRASGSTSYNEQFF. The rearrangement joins TRBV20-1 to TRBJ2-1; 10 nucleotides agree with TRBD2. The CDR3 has 17 residues. Germline values: CDR1 DFQATT, CDR2 SNEGSKA (reference sequence). V lost 5 bases to trimming and J lost 1 base; unmatched junction nucleotides: 11.

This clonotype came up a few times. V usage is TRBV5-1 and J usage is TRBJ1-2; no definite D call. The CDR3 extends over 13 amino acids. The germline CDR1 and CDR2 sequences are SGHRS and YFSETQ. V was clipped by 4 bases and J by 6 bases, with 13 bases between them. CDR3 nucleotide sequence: TGCGCCAGCAGCCCTAGGGAGGCCCATGGCTACACCTTC. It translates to CASSPREAHGYTF.

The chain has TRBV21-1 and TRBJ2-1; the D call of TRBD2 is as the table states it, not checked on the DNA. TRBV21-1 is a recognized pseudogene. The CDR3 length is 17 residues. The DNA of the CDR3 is TGTGCCAGCAGCAAAGAGAAGGGACTAGGTACAGACGATGAGCAGTTCTTC. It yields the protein CASSKEKGLGTDDEQFF.

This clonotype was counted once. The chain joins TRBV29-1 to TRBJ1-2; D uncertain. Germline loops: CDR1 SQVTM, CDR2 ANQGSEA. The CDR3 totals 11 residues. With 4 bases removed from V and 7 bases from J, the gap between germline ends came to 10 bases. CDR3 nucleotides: TGCAGCGTTGGCCAGGTTGGTGGCTACACCTTC. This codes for CSVGQVGGYTF.

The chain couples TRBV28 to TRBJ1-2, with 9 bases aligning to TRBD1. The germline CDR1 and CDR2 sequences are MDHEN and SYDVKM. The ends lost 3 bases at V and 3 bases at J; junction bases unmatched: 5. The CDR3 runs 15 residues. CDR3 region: CASSFPYRGHYGYTF. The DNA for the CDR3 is TGTGCCAGCAGTTTCCCCTACAGGGGGCACTATGGCTACACCTTC.

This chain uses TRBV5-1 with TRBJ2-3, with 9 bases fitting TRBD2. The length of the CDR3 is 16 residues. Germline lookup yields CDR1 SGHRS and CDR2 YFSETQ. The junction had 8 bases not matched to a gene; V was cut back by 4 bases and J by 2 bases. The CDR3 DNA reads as TGCGCCAGCAGCCTTAATATAGCGGGGGCCACAGATACGCAGTATTTT. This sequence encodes CASSLNIAGATDTQYF. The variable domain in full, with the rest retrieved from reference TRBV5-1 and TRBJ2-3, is KAGVTQTPRYLIKTRGQQVTLSCSPISGHRSVSWYQQTPGQGLQFLFEYFSETQRNKGNFPGRFSGRQFSNSRSEMNVSTLELGDSALYLCASSLNIAGATDTQYFGPGTRLTVL.

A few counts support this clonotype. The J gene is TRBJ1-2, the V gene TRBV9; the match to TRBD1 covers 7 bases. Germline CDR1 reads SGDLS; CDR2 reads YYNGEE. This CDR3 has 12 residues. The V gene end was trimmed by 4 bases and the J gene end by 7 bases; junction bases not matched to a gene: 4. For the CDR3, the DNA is TGTGCCAGCAGCTTCAACAGGGGTGGCTACACCTTC. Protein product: CASSFNRGGYTF.

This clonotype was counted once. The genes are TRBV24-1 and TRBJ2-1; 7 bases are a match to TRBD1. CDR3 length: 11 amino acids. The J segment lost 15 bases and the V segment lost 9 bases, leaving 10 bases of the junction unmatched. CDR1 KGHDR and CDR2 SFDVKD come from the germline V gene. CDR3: CATSVRDSSFF. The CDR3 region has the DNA TGTGCCACCTCTGTCCGGGACAGTTCGTTCTTC.

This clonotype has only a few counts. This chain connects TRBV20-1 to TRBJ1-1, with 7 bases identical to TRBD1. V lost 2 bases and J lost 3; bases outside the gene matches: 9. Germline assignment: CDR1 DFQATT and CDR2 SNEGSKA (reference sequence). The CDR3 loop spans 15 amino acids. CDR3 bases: TGCAGTGCTAGATCCGGACAGGCATGGGACACTGAAGCTTTCTTT. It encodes CSARSGQAWDTEAFF.

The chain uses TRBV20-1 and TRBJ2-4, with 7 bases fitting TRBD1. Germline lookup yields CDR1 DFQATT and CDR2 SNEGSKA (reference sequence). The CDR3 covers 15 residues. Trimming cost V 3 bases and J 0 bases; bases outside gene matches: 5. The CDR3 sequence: CSAREQGLAKNIQYF. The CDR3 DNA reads TGCAGTGCTAGGGAACAGGGGTTAGCCAAAAACATTCAGTACTTC.

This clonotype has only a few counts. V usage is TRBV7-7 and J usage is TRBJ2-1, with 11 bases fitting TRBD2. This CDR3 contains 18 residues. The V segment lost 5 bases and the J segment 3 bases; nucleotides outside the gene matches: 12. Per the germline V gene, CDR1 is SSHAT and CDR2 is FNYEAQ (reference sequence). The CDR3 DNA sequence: TGTGCCAGCAGCCCCCATGGGGTGACTAGCGGGAACTACAATGAGCAGTTCTTC. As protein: CASSPHGVTSGNYNEQFF. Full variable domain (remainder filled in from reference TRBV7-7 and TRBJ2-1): GAGVSQSPRYKVTKRGQDVTLRCDPISSHATLYWYQQALGQGPEFLTYFNYEAQPDKSGLPSDRFSAERPEGSISTLTIQRTEQRDSAMYRCASSPHGVTSGNYNEQFFGPGTRLTVL.

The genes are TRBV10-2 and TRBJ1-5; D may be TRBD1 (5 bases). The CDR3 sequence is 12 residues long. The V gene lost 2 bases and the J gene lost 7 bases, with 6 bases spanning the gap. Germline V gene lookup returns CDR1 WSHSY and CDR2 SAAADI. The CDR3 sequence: CASSEGTQPQHF. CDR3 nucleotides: TGCGCCAGCAGTGAGGGGACCCAGCCCCAGCATTTT.

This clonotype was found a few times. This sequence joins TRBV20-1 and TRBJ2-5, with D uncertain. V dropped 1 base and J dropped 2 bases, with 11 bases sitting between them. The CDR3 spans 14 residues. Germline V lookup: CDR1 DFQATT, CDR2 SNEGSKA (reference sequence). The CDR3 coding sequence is TGCAGTGCTAGAGTTCAGTCCCCGCAAGAGACCCAGTACTTC. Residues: CSARVQSPQETQYF.

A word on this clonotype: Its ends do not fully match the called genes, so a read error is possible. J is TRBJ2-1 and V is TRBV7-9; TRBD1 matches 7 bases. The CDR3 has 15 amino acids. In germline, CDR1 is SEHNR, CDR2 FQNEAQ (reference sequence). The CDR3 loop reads CASSLGQSSYNERYF. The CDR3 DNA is TGTGCCAGCAGCTTGGGACAGAGCTCCTACAATGAGCGGTACTTC.

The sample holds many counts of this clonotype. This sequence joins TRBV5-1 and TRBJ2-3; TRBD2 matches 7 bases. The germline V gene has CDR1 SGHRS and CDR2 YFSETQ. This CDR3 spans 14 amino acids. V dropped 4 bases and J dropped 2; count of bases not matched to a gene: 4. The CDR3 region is CASSVTSDTDTQYF. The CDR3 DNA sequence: TGCGCCAGCAGCGTTACTAGCGACACAGATACGCAGTATTTT.

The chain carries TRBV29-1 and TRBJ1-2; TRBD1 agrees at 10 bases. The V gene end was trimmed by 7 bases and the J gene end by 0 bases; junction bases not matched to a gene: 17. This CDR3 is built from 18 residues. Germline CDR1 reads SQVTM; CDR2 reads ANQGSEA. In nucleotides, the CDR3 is TGCAGCGCCCGGCTTTACCGGACAGGGGGGGAACCTAACTATGGCTACACCTTC. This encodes CSARLYRTGGEPNYGYTF.

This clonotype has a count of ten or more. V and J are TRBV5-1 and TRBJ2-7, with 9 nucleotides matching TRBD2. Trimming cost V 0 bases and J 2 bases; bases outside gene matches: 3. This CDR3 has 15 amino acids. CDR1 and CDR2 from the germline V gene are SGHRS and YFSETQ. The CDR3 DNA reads TGCGCCAGCAGCTTGGGACTAGCGGTCACCTACGAGCAGTACTTC. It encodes CASSLGLAVTYEQYF.

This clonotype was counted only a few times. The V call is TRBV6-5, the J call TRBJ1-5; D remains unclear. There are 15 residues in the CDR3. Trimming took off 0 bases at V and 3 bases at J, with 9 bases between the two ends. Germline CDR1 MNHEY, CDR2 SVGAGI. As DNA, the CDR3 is TGTGCCAGCAGTTACTCGAGGCGACTCAATCAGCCCCAGCATTTT. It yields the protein CASSYSRRLNQPQHF.